A single sample is the source of the 30 T cell receptor beta chains below, sequenced in a study of T cells in Graves' hyperthyroidism and ophthalmopathy. The CDR3 regions of TCR beta were amplified from RNA transcripts. HTBI primers drove first-round RT-PCR of the TCR CDR3. TCRdb re-analysed the multiplex PCR reads in MiXCR, keeping a single row per CDR3 protein. This table holds about 620,000 distinct CDR3 sequences, 16% found once. Sequencing input: blood. Every receptor here comes from a woman aged 30 to 39 with Graves' hyperthyroidism.

This chain joins TRBV19 and TRBJ2-7, with D maybe TRBD2 (5 bases). Looked up from germline, CDR1 is LNHDA and CDR2 is SQIVND (reference sequence). Trimming took off 5 bases at V and 7 bases at J, with 18 bases between the two ends. This CDR3 is built from 14 residues. CDR3 region: CASSPGWLAGEQYF. DNA of the CDR3: TGTGCCAGTAGTCCCGGTTGGCTAGCTGGAGAGCAGTACTTC. Full variable domain (rest looked up from reference TRBV19 and TRBJ2-7): DGGITQSPKYLFRKEGQNVTLSCEQNLNHDAMYWYRQDPGQGLRLIYYSQIVNDFQKGDIAEGYSVSREKKESFPLTVTSAQKNPTAFYLCASSPGWLAGEQYFGPGTRLTVT.

This clonotype was observed a few times. The germline gene is not matched at one end of the junction; a read error may be the cause. The chain carries TRBV11-2 and TRBJ2-7; TRBD1 agrees at 7 bases. This CDR3 contains 14 residues. Germline CDR1 and CDR2: SGHAT and FQNNGV. The CDR3 DNA sequence: TGTGCCAGCAGCACTACAGGGGCAGGCTACGGGCAGTACTTC. Translation: CASSTTGAGYGQYF.

This clonotype was seen ten or more times. The chain combines TRBV7-9 with TRBJ2-5; the D gene is possibly TRBD2 (6 bases). Germline CDR1 reads SEHNR; CDR2 reads FQNEAQ (reference sequence). The CDR3 is made up of 16 amino acids. Trimming took off 1 base at V and 1 base at J, with 13 bases between the two ends. The CDR3 DNA follows: TGTGCCAGCAGCTTAGGTAACTTCGGGGGCCAAGAGACCCAGTACTTC. Amino acids: CASSLGNFGGQETQYF.

Of note for this clonotype: Since no conserved phenylalanine or tryptophan closes the CDR3, a read error is the likely cause. V is TRBV19 and J is TRBJ2-1; 7 bases are a match to TRBD1. Judging by the DNA end, TRBJ2-7 fits better; the J call may be wrong. Germline CDR1 and CDR2: LNHDA and SQIVND (reference sequence). The CDR3 is made up of 13 amino acids. The CDR3 reads CASSRRDRVEQYL. DNA for the CDR3: TGTGCCAGTAGTAGGAGAGACAGGGTCGAGCAGTACCTC.

This clonotype was counted between two and nine times. The V call is TRBV4-3, the J call TRBJ2-5, with 13 bases aligning to TRBD2. CDR3 size: 18 residues. The J segment lost 4 bases and the V segment lost 1 base, leaving 9 bases of the junction unmatched. CDR1 and CDR2 from the germline V gene are LGHNA and YSLEER. The CDR3 here is CASSQAPGLAGVGETQYF. DNA of the CDR3: TGCGCCAGCAGCCAAGCCCCAGGACTAGCGGGAGTCGGAGAGACCCAGTACTTC.

For this clonotype: Being one base from a much bigger clone, this may be a read error. The genes are TRBV5-1 and TRBJ2-7; D gene ambiguous. This CDR3 is 12 amino acids long. From germline, CDR1 is SGHRS and CDR2 YFSETQ. CDR3 DNA: TGCGCCAGCAGCTTGTATTTGGCAGAGCAGCACTTC. Its protein product is CASSLYLAEQHF.

V and J are TRBV28 and TRBJ2-1; possibly TRBD1 for D (6 bases). The CDR3 has 13 amino acids. Germline lookup yields CDR1 MDHEN and CDR2 SYDVKM. V gave up 4 bases and J gave up 9 bases, with 13 bases separating them. The CDR3 DNA reads as TGTGCCAGCAGTTACGGACAGTCCCGTGAGCAGTTCTTC. Its translation is CASSYGQSREQFF.

This clonotype has a count of ten or more. The chain uses TRBV11-2 and TRBJ2-2; TRBD2 matches 11 bases. The CDR3 consists of 18 residues. V lost 7 bases to trimming and J lost 4 bases; unmatched junction nucleotides: 14. Germline V lookup: CDR1 SGHAT, CDR2 FQNNGV. CDR3 residues: CASNGLAGYRVGTGELFF. In DNA form, the CDR3 reads TGTGCCAGCAATGGACTAGCGGGTTATCGGGTGGGCACCGGGGAGCTGTTTTTT.

Many counts were recorded for this clonotype. The CDR3 loop is CASSLRPGTANEKLFF. The DNA of the CDR3 is TGTGCCAGCAGTTTACGACCCGGGACGGCTAATGAAAAACTGTTTTTT. J is TRBJ1-4 and V is TRBV28, with a tentative D call TRBD1 (5 bases). The germline V and J ends were trimmed by 2 bases and 3 bases, with 13 bases remaining between them. Germline lookup yields CDR1 MDHEN and CDR2 SYDVKM. The CDR3 is 16 residues long.

This clonotype was detected only a few times. CDR3 sequence: CSARVGTGEYNSPLHF. The CDR3 nucleotides read TGCAGTGCTAGAGTGGGAACAGGAGAATATAATTCACCCCTCCACTTT. This chain links TRBV20-1 with TRBJ1-6; a possible D gene is TRBD1 (5 bases). V shed 1 base and J shed 4 bases, with 14 bases lying between them. Germline lookup yields CDR1 DFQATT and CDR2 SNEGSKA (reference sequence). The CDR3 runs 16 residues.

This clonotype was recorded many times. The chain uses TRBV6-5 and TRBJ1-5; 7 bases match TRBD1. The CDR3 runs 15 residues. The V gene's germline CDR1 is MNHEY and CDR2 SVGAGI. J gave up 10 bases and V 0 bases, and 9 bases lay outside the gene matches. CDR3 sequence: CASSYSGGGGAPQHF. The CDR3, as DNA: TGTGCCAGCAGTTACTCAGGGGGCGGTGGGGCCCCCCAGCATTTT.

The rearrangement links TRBV28 to TRBJ2-3; TRBD2 aligns across 10 bases. The V gene end was trimmed by 6 bases and the J gene end by 0 bases; junction bases not matched to a gene: 3. This CDR3 region has 15 residues. Germline V gene sequence: CDR1 MDHEN, CDR2 SYDVKM. The DNA for the CDR3 is TGTGCCAGCAGGACAGCGGGAGGGAGCACAGATACGCAGTATTTT. Protein: CASRTAGGSTDTQYF.

This clonotype was counted at least ten times. The chain has TRBV28 and TRBJ1-5, with D unclear. Germline CDR1 MDHEN, CDR2 SYDVKM. CDR3 length: 12 amino acids. Trimming removed 6 bases at V and 8 bases at J, with 11 bases between. Here the CDR3 DNA reads TGTGCCAGCAGCCGAAATGCTGAGCCCCAGCATTTT. Translation gives CASSRNAEPQHF.

This clonotype was seen only a few times. A much more abundant neighbour one base away suggests this may be a read error. This chain uses TRBV11-2 with TRBJ2-7; D remains ambiguous. There are 11 residues in the CDR3. Germline V gene lookup returns CDR1 SGHAT and CDR2 FQNNGV. The CDR3 reads CASRSGYGQYF. CDR3 in DNA: TGTGCCAGCCGGAGTGGGTACGGGCAGTACTTC.

This clonotype was detected many times. J is TRBJ2-3 and V is TRBV30; D may be TRBD2 (7 bases). Trimming cost V 4 bases and J 1 base, with 15 bases left between them. The CDR3 covers 15 residues. Germline V CDR1 and CDR2: GTSNPN, SVGIG (reference sequence). The CDR3 DNA reads TGTGCCTGGACCCGAGGGGGGGTTGGCACAGATACGCAGTATTTT. Its translation is CAWTRGGVGTDTQYF.

The table lists this clonotype with a few counts. The chain has TRBV20-1 and TRBJ1-1, with unresolved D. The CDR3 consists of 14 residues. Germline assignment: CDR1 DFQATT and CDR2 SNEGSKA (reference sequence). Trimming took off 5 bases at V and 4 bases at J, with 17 bases between the two ends. The CDR3 loop is CSALGLVSGTEAFF. The DNA of the CDR3 is TGCAGTGCTCTAGGACTGGTTTCGGGCACTGAAGCTTTCTTT.

The sample holds many counts of this clonotype. This rearrangement joins TRBV24-1 to TRBJ2-1, with TRBD2 as a possible D gene (5 bases). The CDR3 length is 15 residues. Trimming left V 0 bases short and J 11 bases short, with 16 bases between. Germline-derived CDR1 and CDR2 are KGHDR and SFDVKD. CDR3 sequence (DNA): TGTGCCACCAGTGATTTGGAGGGCGGACGAATGAAGCAGTTCTTC. The encoded protein is CATSDLEGGRMKQFF.

This clonotype was seen only a few times. The chain couples TRBV15 to TRBJ1-1, with D perhaps matching TRBD1 (6 bases). CDR3 size: 13 residues. The V gene's germline CDR1 is LNHNV and CDR2 YYDKDF (reference sequence). Trimming took 8 bases from V and 2 from J, leaving 12 bases between them. In nucleotides, the CDR3 is TGTGCCACCCAAGGGACATCAAACACTGAAGCTTTCTTT. It translates to CATQGTSNTEAFF.

In its sample, this clonotype was seen many times. The chain uses TRBV6-1 and TRBJ1-1, with D hard to call. Germline CDR1 and CDR2: MNHNS and SASEGT. The ends were cut back, 4 bases at V and 4 bases at J, with 13 bases in the middle. The CDR3 runs to 14 residues. The CDR3 spells CASSASGVGTEAFF. CDR3 DNA sequence: TGTGCCAGCAGTGCCAGTGGGGTGGGCACTGAAGCTTTCTTT.

V is TRBV15 and J is TRBJ2-1; 11 bases map to TRBD2. Germline lookup yields CDR1 LNHNV and CDR2 YYDKDF (reference sequence). The CDR3 runs 14 residues. The ends lost 8 bases at V and 10 bases at J; junction bases unmatched: 10. CDR3 in DNA: TGTGCCACCGCCGGGACTAGCGGCTTCCCAGAGCAGTTCTTC. Protein: CATAGTSGFPEQFF.

This clonotype occurred many times. The chain links TRBV12-3 or TRBV12-4 to TRBJ1-4; no firm D call. The CDR3 length is 15 residues. Trimming cost V 7 bases and J 3 bases, with 15 bases left between them. The CDR3 DNA follows: TGTGCCAGCATTGATCGGTCGTCTGCTAATGAAAAACTGTTTTTT. Protein product: CASIDRSSANEKLFF.

J is TRBJ2-1 and V is TRBV12-3 or TRBV12-4; 11 bases map to TRBD2. The CDR3 spans 17 residues. The junction had 7 bases not matched to a gene; V was cut back by 3 bases and J by 3 bases. CDR3 region: CASSFVSSGRIYNEQFF. The CDR3 DNA is TGTGCCAGCAGTTTCGTCTCTAGCGGGAGGATCTACAATGAGCAGTTCTTC.

This clonotype has at least ten counts. The chain recombines TRBV5-1 with TRBJ2-3, with 16 bases aligning to TRBD2. CDR1 is SGHRS and CDR2 is YFSETQ in the germline V gene. CDR3 length: 17 amino acids. J lost 5 bases, V lost 4 bases, and 7 bases had no gene match. CDR3 amino acids: CASSPGLAGGLVDTQYF. DNA of the CDR3: TGCGCCAGCAGCCCGGGACTAGCGGGAGGGCTCGTAGATACGCAGTATTTT.

This clonotype was recorded many times. The chain uses TRBV28 and TRBJ2-7; D may be TRBD1 (8 bases). This CDR3 has 13 residues. CDR1 and CDR2 (germline): MDHEN, SYDVKM. The V end lost 11 bases, the J end lost 5 bases, and 19 bases lay between the germline ends. CDR3: CAWGGRGPDEQYF. In DNA form, the CDR3 reads TGTGCCTGGGGGGGCAGGGGGCCGGACGAGCAGTACTTC. Variable domain in full (rest from reference TRBV28 and TRBJ2-7): DVKVTQSSRYLVKRTGEKVFLECVQDMDHENMFWYRQDPGLGLRLIYFSYDVKMKEKGDIPEGYSVSREKKERFSLILESASTNQTSMYLCAWGGRGPDEQYFGPGTRLTVT.

This clonotype was seen at least ten times. The V gene is TRBV6-1, the J gene TRBJ1-1; 8 positions match TRBD1. CDR1 is MNHNS and CDR2 is SASEGT in the germline V gene. V lost 8 bases and J lost 11; bases outside the gene matches: 19. The CDR3 sequence is 15 residues long. CDR3 amino acids: CASADRGQPRETAFF. In DNA form, the CDR3 reads TGTGCCAGCGCTGACAGGGGCCAGCCCCGGGAGACGGCTTTCTTT.

This clonotype occurred a few times. The V gene is TRBV24-1, the J gene TRBJ2-1; D perhaps matches TRBD1 (5 bases). V lost 1 base, J lost 8 bases, and 11 bases lay in between. The CDR3 totals 14 residues. Germline V CDR1 and CDR2: KGHDR, SFDVKD. CDR3 loop: CATSDFGGRDEQFF. CDR3 nucleotides: TGTGCCACCAGTGATTTTGGCGGCAGGGATGAGCAGTTCTTC.

This clonotype was seen only a few times. The J gene is TRBJ2-1, the V gene TRBV27, with TRBD1 matching 7 bases. Looked up from germline, CDR1 is MNHEY and CDR2 is SMNVEV (reference sequence). This CDR3 comprises 15 residues. V dropped 5 bases and J dropped 7; count of bases not matched to a gene: 11. Written as DNA, the CDR3 is TGTGCCAGCAGTGACGGACAGGTGCTTATGAATGAGCAGTTCTTC. It is translated as CASSDGQVLMNEQFF.

About this clonotype: The junction and the germline gene differ at one end; a read error may be behind it. The chain is built from TRBV7-3 and TRBJ1-5; the D is unclear. There are 14 residues in the CDR3. CDR1 SGHTA and CDR2 FQGTGA come from the germline V gene. The CDR3 protein is CVSSRDSSNQPQHF. The CDR3 DNA follows: TGTGTCAGCAGCCGAGACTCCAGCAATCAGCCCCAGCATTTT.

This clonotype was counted many times. This rearrangement joins TRBV7-2 to TRBJ2-1, with 12 bases identical to TRBD2. The CDR3 has 13 residues. Germline V lookup: CDR1 SGHTA, CDR2 FQGNSA. J lost 15 bases, V lost 4 bases, and 7 bases had no gene match. In DNA, the CDR3 is TGTGCCAGCAGCTACCCTAGCGGGAGGGCCCTGTTCTTC. This sequence encodes CASSYPSGRALFF.

This clonotype was seen many times. The chain recombines TRBV2 with TRBJ2-7; 12 nucleotides line up with TRBD1. CDR1 and CDR2 (germline): SNHLY, FYNNEI. CDR3 length: 13 residues. V was pared by 8 bases and J by 5 bases, with 4 bases of the junction left unmatched. DNA of the CDR3: TGTGCCAGCCAAGGGACAGGGGGCAACGAGCAGTACTTC. It translates to CASQGTGGNEQYF.